This T cell receptor beta chain is drawn from a study of OX40 agonist ivuxolimab in advanced cancers. CDR1 and CDR2 (germline): LNHDA, SQIVND (reference sequence). This CDR3 has 16 residues. The V and J ends lost 6 bases and 3 bases, in that order; junction bases with no gene match: 8. General study findings and limits: Expansion of clones was among the lowest in partial responders at 0.1-3.0 mg/kg. In the expanded peripheral T cells, antigen specificity was never determined. Certain nonresponders likewise exhibited a low normalized T-cell clonal expansion.

The study sampled blood at baseline, cycle 4 day 1, and cycle 7 day 1. Note on this clone: Its antigen is as yet unknown.

Here immunoSEQ multiplex PCR was the method, and the copy in TCRdb shows in-frame clones only, minus some. The sample lists about 110,000 clones; roughly 87% were seen once. The chain couples TRBV19 to TRBJ1-1; 12 bases match TRBD1. The receptor was isolated from an adult with an advanced solid tumor such as melanoma, head and neck, liver or kidney cancer. The sample consisted of CD4+ or CD8+ T cells sorted from blood, taken in a trial of the OX40 agonist ivuxolimab. As DNA, the CDR3 is TGTGCCAGTAGGGGGACAGGGGGCCTTATCGACACTGAAGCTTTCTTT. Translating gives CASRGTGGLIDTEAFF.